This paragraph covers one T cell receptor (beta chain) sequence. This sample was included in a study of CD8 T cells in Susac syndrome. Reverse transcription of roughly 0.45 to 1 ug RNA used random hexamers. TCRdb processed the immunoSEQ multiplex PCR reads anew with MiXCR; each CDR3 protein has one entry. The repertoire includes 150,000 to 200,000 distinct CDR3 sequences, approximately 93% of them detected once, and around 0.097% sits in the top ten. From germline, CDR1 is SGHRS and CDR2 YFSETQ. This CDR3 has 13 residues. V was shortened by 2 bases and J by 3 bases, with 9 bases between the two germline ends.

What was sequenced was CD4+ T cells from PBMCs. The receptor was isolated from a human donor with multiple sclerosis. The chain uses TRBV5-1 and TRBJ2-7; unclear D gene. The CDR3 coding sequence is TGCGCCAGCAGCTTTTCGGAGATCTACGAGCAGTACTTC. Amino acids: CASSFSEIYEQYF.